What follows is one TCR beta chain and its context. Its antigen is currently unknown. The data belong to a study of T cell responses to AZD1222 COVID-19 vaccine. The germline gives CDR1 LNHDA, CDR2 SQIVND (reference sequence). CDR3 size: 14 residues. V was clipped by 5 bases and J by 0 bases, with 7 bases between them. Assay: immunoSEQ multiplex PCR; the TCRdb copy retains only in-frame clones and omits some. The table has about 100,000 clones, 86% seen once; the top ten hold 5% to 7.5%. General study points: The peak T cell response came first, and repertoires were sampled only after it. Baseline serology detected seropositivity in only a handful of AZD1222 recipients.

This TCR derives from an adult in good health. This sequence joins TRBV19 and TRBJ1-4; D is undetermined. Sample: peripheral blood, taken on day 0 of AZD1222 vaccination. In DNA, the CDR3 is TGTGCCAGTAGTCTGGTCGCAACTAATGAAAAACTGTTTTTT. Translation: CASSLVATNEKLFF.